The 14 T cell receptor beta chains in this list originate from one sample, sequenced in a study of blood T cell repertoires in COVID-19. The table came from immunoSEQ multiplex PCR; TCRdb's copy has only in-frame clones and leaves some out. This table has approximately 150,000 clones, around 80% appearing once. The sequenced sample was peripheral blood. The source of these receptors is a woman aged 50 to 60 with acute or convalescent COVID-19.

The V call is TRBV25-1, the J call TRBJ2-6; no clear D gene. The length of the CDR3 is 15 residues. Germline CDR1 is MGHDK and CDR2 is SYGVNS. V lost 5 bases to trimming and J lost 0 bases, with 8 bases between them. The CDR3 loop reads CASSPESSGANVLTF. Written as DNA, the CDR3 is TGTGCCAGCAGTCCTGAGAGCTCTGGGGCCAACGTCCTGACTTTC.

V usage is TRBV7-2 and J usage is TRBJ1-3; a weak D match, TRBD1 (6 bases). Germline CDR1 is SGHTA and CDR2 is FQGNSA. The CDR3 loop spans 14 amino acids. With 6 bases removed from V and 3 bases from J, the gap between germline ends came to 12 bases. The CDR3 spells CASRRGIGGNTIYF. As DNA, the CDR3 is TGTGCCAGCAGGAGGGGGATCGGTGGAAACACCATATATTTT.

The chain links TRBV19 to TRBJ1-5, with 8 bases fitting TRBD1. The CDR3 loop spans 14 amino acids. J was trimmed by 5 bases and V by 7 bases; bases with no gene match: 7. The V gene's germline CDR1 is LNHDA and CDR2 SQIVND (reference sequence). The CDR3 bases are TGTGCCAGTACCTTAACAGGGGGTTATCAGCCCCAGCATTTT. Its translation is CASTLTGGYQPQHF.

The chain links TRBV5-1 to TRBJ1-4; TRBD1 agrees at 7 bases. Germline V lookup: CDR1 SGHRS, CDR2 YFSETQ. CDR3 size: 15 residues. V lost 4 bases to trimming and J lost 8 bases; unmatched junction nucleotides: 11. The CDR3 loop is CASSRDELQGEKLFF. DNA of the CDR3: TGCGCCAGCAGCAGGGACGAACTACAGGGGGAAAAACTGTTTTTT.

V is TRBV3-1 (or the pseudogene TRBV3-2) and J is TRBJ1-2, with TRBD1 matching over 8 bases. The CDR3 extends over 15 amino acids. CDR1 LGHDT and CDR2 YNNKEL come from the germline V gene (reference sequence). Trimming removed 0 bases from V and 4 bases from J; junction bases left unmatched: 4. This CDR3 is CASSQEPGGLYGYTF. The CDR3 nucleotides read TGTGCCAGCAGCCAAGAACCAGGGGGCCTCTATGGCTACACCTTC.

This chain uses TRBV11-1 with TRBJ2-1; 10 bases match TRBD2. The CDR3 totals 15 residues. J was trimmed by 7 bases and V by 2 bases; bases with no gene match: 5. Germline values: CDR1 SGHAT, CDR2 FQDESV (reference sequence). The CDR3 sequence: CASSLRLAGENEQFF. For the CDR3, the DNA is TGTGCCAGCAGCTTAAGACTAGCGGGTGAGAATGAGCAGTTCTTC.

V usage is TRBV2 and J usage is TRBJ1-4; TRBD1 aligns across 7 bases. Germline V lookup: CDR1 SNHLY, CDR2 FYNNEI. The CDR3 is 14 amino acids. Trimming cost V 4 bases and J 6 bases; bases outside gene matches: 5. CDR3 amino acids: CASSVSGTDEKLFF. The CDR3 DNA reads TGTGCCAGCAGTGTTTCTGGGACAGATGAAAAACTGTTTTTT. Full variable domain (outside the CDR3, taken from reference TRBV2 and TRBJ1-4): EPEVTQTPSHQVTQMGQEVILRCVPISNHLYFYWYRQILGQKVEFLVSFYNNEISEKSEIFDDQFSVERPDGSNFTLKIRSTKLEDSAMYFCASSVSGTDEKLFFGSGTQLSVL.

The chain links TRBV6-6 to TRBJ1-2; perhaps TRBD1 as D (5 bases). The CDR3 is made up of 13 amino acids. The germline gives CDR1 MNHNY, CDR2 SVGAGI (reference sequence). Trimming took off 4 bases at V and 3 bases at J, with 9 bases between the two ends. The CDR3 sequence is CASSSREDYGYTF. Written as DNA, the CDR3 is TGTGCCAGCAGTTCCAGGGAAGACTATGGCTACACCTTC.

The V and J genes are TRBV28 and TRBJ1-2, with 10 nucleotides matching TRBD1. Germline V gene lookup returns CDR1 MDHEN and CDR2 SYDVKM. Germline trimming cut 3 bases from V and 8 bases from J; bases unmatched to any gene: 9. The CDR3 covers 15 residues. Here the CDR3 DNA reads TGTGCCAGCAGTTTGGAGGGACAGGGGACTTGGGGCTACACCTTC. This encodes CASSLEGQGTWGYTF.

This clone has a handful of counts. The V gene is TRBV10-3, the J gene TRBJ2-3; TRBD2 agrees at 10 bases. With V trimmed by 4 bases and J by 3 bases, 4 bases remained unmatched. This CDR3 is 15 amino acids long. CDR1 and CDR2 from the germline V gene are ENHRY and SYGVKD. Written as DNA, the CDR3 is TGTGCCATCAGTGTTAGCGGGGGGATTACAGATACGCAGTATTTT. Its protein is CAISVSGGITDTQYF.

The V gene is TRBV15, the J gene TRBJ2-1; tentatively, D is TRBD2 (5 bases). The CDR3 spans 15 residues. V shed 3 bases and J shed 5 bases, with 14 bases lying between them. Germline assignment: CDR1 LNHNV and CDR2 YYDKDF (reference sequence). The CDR3 protein is CATSSARTQNNEQFF. In DNA, the CDR3 is TGTGCCACCAGCAGCGCCAGGACTCAAAACAATGAGCAGTTCTTC.

The rearrangement uses TRBV5-1 and TRBJ2-5; 7 nucleotides agree with TRBD2. The length of the CDR3 is 13 residues. V was clipped by 0 bases and J by 5 bases; unmatched bases: 1. The germline V gene encodes CDR1 SGHRS and CDR2 YFSETQ. The CDR3 protein is CASSLGSGETQYF. In DNA form, the CDR3 reads TGCGCCAGCAGCTTGGGTAGCGGGGAGACCCAGTACTTC.

The CDR3 here is CASSINRAGTEAFF. The CDR3 DNA sequence: TGCGCCAGCAGTATCAACAGGGCGGGCACTGAAGCTTTCTTT. The chain combines TRBV10-1 with TRBJ1-1; perhaps TRBD1 as D (6 bases). Trimming took 5 bases from V and 4 from J, leaving 14 bases between them. CDR3 length: 14 amino acids. Germline values: CDR1 WNHNN, CDR2 SYGVQD (reference sequence).

This clone was observed a single time. The V gene is TRBV6-2 or TRBV6-3, the J gene TRBJ2-5; 8 nucleotides align to TRBD2. Germline V gene data show CDR1 as MNHEY and CDR2 as SVGEGT. The CDR3 consists of 16 residues. V lost 6 bases to trimming and J lost 2 bases; unmatched junction nucleotides: 11. The CDR3 reads CASSQNPREGQETQYF. CDR3 sequence (DNA): TGTGCCAGCAGCCAGAACCCCCGGGAGGGTCAAGAGACCCAGTACTTC.